The entry below describes one TCR beta chain. Its target is unknown. The data derive from a study of shared clonotypes between healthy human individuals. Study context: Donors consisted of two women and three men between 18 and 49.

The CDR3 is made up of 17 amino acids. Losses at the gene ends were 1 base for V and 1 base for J; bases not matched to a gene: 4. CDR1 is SGHAT, CDR2 FQNNGV, per germline. Study conclusions and caveats: Measured sharing among donors was expected to vary with sequencing depth.

Everyone who donated was a Caucasian adult who lived in Nashville, Tennessee. Assay used: immunoSEQ multiplex PCR; TCRdb lists only in-frame clones, some missing. The table has about 340,000 clones, around four fifths seen once. This TCR derives from a man between 25 and 39 years old in good health. Sequencing was done on a sample of memory CD4+ T cells sorted from blood. Noted subset: CD45RA-negative fraction. V and J are TRBV11-2 and TRBJ1-3, with 10 nucleotides matching TRBD1. The CDR3 bases are TGTGCCAGCAGCTTAGGACAGGGGGCCTTTTCTGGAAACACCATATATTTT. Its translation is CASSLGQGAFSGNTIYF.